The 15 T cell receptor beta chains reported below all come from one sample, sequenced in a study of Graves' ophthalmopathy and Graves' hyperthyroidism. RNA transcripts served as template for amplifying TCR beta CDR3 sequences. Investigators did first-round RT-PCR with HTBI primers, then second-round multiplex PCR. TCRdb re-called the multiplex PCR reads with MiXCR, one entry per CDR3 protein. This table holds about 480,000 distinct CDR3 sequences, approximately 14% found once. Sample: blood. These receptors were taken from a woman younger than 45 with Graves' ophthalmopathy.

This clonotype was seen at least ten times. V usage is TRBV18 and J usage is TRBJ1-5; 7 bases map to TRBD1. This CDR3 contains 15 residues. Germline values: CDR1 KGHSH, CDR2 LQKENI. V gave up 6 bases and J gave up 1 base; unmatched junction bases: 6. The CDR3 reads CASSSSTGSNQPQHF. CDR3 nucleotides: TGTGCCAGCTCTTCCTCGACAGGGAGCAATCAGCCCCAGCATTTT. The variable domain in full, with the rest retrieved from reference TRBV18 and TRBJ1-5, is NAGVMQNPRHLVRRRGQEARLRCSPMKGHSHVYWYRQLPEEGLKFMVYLQKENIIDESGMPKERFSAEFPKEGPSILRIQQVVRGDSAAYFCASSSSTGSNQPQHFGDGTRLSIL.

This clonotype was picked up many times. The chain joins TRBV12-3 or TRBV12-4 to TRBJ2-3; TRBD1 might be the D (7 bases). This CDR3 contains 17 residues. V was pared by 5 bases and J by 1 base, with 19 bases between. The CDR3 coding sequence is TGTGCCAGCAGTCTCCAGGGGGACGGGAGTGGCACAGATACGCAGTATTTT. Encoded protein: CASSLQGDGSGTDTQYF.

The sample holds many counts of this clonotype. This chain links TRBV6-5 with TRBJ1-2, with D perhaps TRBD1 (6 bases). The V end lost 4 bases, the J end lost 4 bases, and 13 bases lay between the germline ends. Germline values: CDR1 MNHEY, CDR2 SVGAGI. The CDR3 is 14 residues long. The CDR3 DNA follows: TGTGCCAGCAGTTCCAAGACAGGCCTCTATGGCTACACCTTC. It specifies CASSSKTGLYGYTF.

This clonotype was detected many times. V usage is TRBV6-1 and J usage is TRBJ2-2; tentatively, D is TRBD1 (6 bases). This CDR3 contains 14 residues. V was shortened by 3 bases and J by 4 bases, with 9 bases between the two germline ends. Germline V gives CDR1 MNHNS, CDR2 SASEGT. In nucleotides, the CDR3 is TGTGCCAGCAGTGATACAGGGACCACCGGGGAGCTGTTTTTT. Its protein product is CASSDTGTTGELFF.

To note about this clonotype: This clone may be a read error of a much larger clone one base away. The rearrangement links TRBV13 to TRBJ2-2; perhaps TRBD2 as D (6 bases). In germline, CDR1 is PRHDT, CDR2 FYEKMQ (reference sequence). There are 14 residues in the CDR3. Written as DNA, the CDR3 is TGTGCCAGCAACCCGGCGGGGCCCACCGGGGGGCTGTTTTTT. Translated: CASNPAGPTGGLFF. Full variable domain (missing parts from reference TRBV13 and TRBJ2-2): AAGVIQSPRHLIKEKRETATLKCYPIPRHDTVYWYQQGPGQDPQFLISFYEKMQSDKGSIPDRFSAQQFSDYHSELNMSSLELGDSALYFCASNPAGPTGGLFFGEGSRLTVL.

This clonotype showed up just once. The chain couples TRBV5-5 to TRBJ1-5; D may be TRBD1 (6 bases). Germline-derived CDR1 and CDR2 are SGHKS and YYEKEE (reference sequence). V lost 4 bases and J lost 0, with 11 bases in between. The CDR3 consists of 15 residues. As DNA, the CDR3 is TGTGCCAGCAGCACGGACAGTTATAGCAATCAGCCCCAGCATTTT. Protein product: CASSTDSYSNQPQHF.

Concerning this clonotype itself: Likely a read error: the CDR3 ends without its conserved phenylalanine or tryptophan. The chain couples TRBV6-1 to TRBJ1-5, with unresolved D. This CDR3 contains 12 residues. Per germline, CDR1 MNHNS and CDR2 SASEGT. V lost 6 bases and J 6 bases, leaving 9 bases between the germline ends. The CDR3 region is CASSRWGQPQHL. CDR3 DNA: TGTGCCAGCAGCCGCTGGGGTCAGCCCCAGCATTTG.

This clonotype was detected many times. The rearrangement links TRBV27 to TRBJ2-2, with D hard to call. The germline gives CDR1 MNHEY, CDR2 SMNVEV (reference sequence). With 3 bases removed from V and 9 bases from J, the gap between germline ends came to 14 bases. This CDR3 is 14 amino acids long. CDR3 residues: CASSLGSAFRELFF. CDR3 DNA sequence: TGTGCCAGCAGTTTGGGGTCTGCGTTCCGGGAGCTGTTTTTT.

In this sample, this clonotype turned up many times. The chain has TRBV12-3 or TRBV12-4 and TRBJ2-7; a weak D match, TRBD1 (6 bases). The length of the CDR3 is 14 residues. Trimming pared 2 bases from V and 5 bases from J, leaving 13 bases between. CDR3 sequence (DNA): TGTGCCAGCAGTTTAAGGGACAAGGGGGACGAGCAGTACTTC. Encoded protein: CASSLRDKGDEQYF.

This clonotype was seen at least ten times. The V call is TRBV19, the J call TRBJ1-5; perhaps TRBD1 as D (5 bases). Germline CDR1 and CDR2: LNHDA and SQIVND (reference sequence). The CDR3 contains 15 residues. Trimming stripped 4 bases from V and 2 bases from J, with 12 bases between. CDR3 sequence: CASSTAEGRNQPQHF. The DNA of the CDR3 is TGTGCCAGTAGTACGGCTGAGGGGCGCAATCAGCCCCAGCATTTT. Based on the CDR3 plus reference TRBV19 and TRBJ1-5, the full variable domain is DGGITQSPKYLFRKEGQNVTLSCEQNLNHDAMYWYRQDPGQGLRLIYYSQIVNDFQKGDIAEGYSVSREKKESFPLTVTSAQKNPTAFYLCASSTAEGRNQPQHFGDGTRLSIL.

CDR3 in amino acids: CASSLLSGAETQYF. CDR3 bases: TGTGCCAGCAGCTTATTATCCGGCGCAGAGACCCAGTACTTC. The genes are TRBV7-3 and TRBJ2-5; D gene uncertain. Trimming pared 2 bases from V and 4 bases from J, leaving 11 bases between. Germline V gene lookup returns CDR1 SGHTA and CDR2 FQGTGA. This CDR3 has 14 amino acids.

In this sample, this clonotype turned up many times. The V gene is TRBV5-1, the J gene TRBJ1-5; D is ambiguous. Germline V CDR1 and CDR2: SGHRS, YFSETQ. CDR3 length equals 13 residues. Between the trimmed V and J ends, which lost 0 bases and 7 bases, there was a span of 8 bases. Here the CDR3 DNA reads TGCGCCAGCAGCTTGGGTGGGGAACAGCCCCAGCATTTT. This sequence encodes CASSLGGEQPQHF.

This clonotype was counted many times. This may be a read error: a much more frequent sequence differs by one nucleotide. The rearrangement joins TRBV6-1 to TRBJ2-7; a possible D gene is TRBD2 (5 bases). The CDR3 length is 11 residues. Germline V gene lookup returns CDR1 MNHNS and CDR2 SASEGT. Trimming left V 7 bases short and J 9 bases short, with 13 bases between. The CDR3: CASTHSDWQYF. For the CDR3, the DNA is TGTGCCAGCACCCATTCGGACTGGCAGTACTTC.

This clonotype was counted ten times or more. The rearrangement uses TRBV11-3 and TRBJ2-7, with 8 bases fitting TRBD2. Per the germline V gene, CDR1 is SGHNT and CDR2 is YENEEA. V lost 4 bases and J lost 4; bases outside the gene matches: 12. The CDR3 consists of 16 residues. The CDR3 is CASSSLGGGRIYEQYF. The CDR3 region has the DNA TGTGCCAGCAGCTCCCTGGGGGGCGGGAGGATATACGAGCAGTACTTC.

V gene TRBV6-2 or TRBV6-3 combines with J gene TRBJ1-5, with 11 bases fitting TRBD1. V was pared by 1 base and J by 2 bases, with 7 bases of the junction left unmatched. This CDR3 spans 18 amino acids. Per the germline V gene, CDR1 is MNHEY and CDR2 is SVGEGT. CDR3: CASSYWTGGGYGNQPQHF. The CDR3 region has the DNA TGTGCCAGCAGTTACTGGACAGGGGGCGGTTATGGCAATCAGCCCCAGCATTTT.